This TCR beta chain was sequenced for a study of Ad26.COV2.S vaccination and SARS-CoV-2 variants. Clones were read by immunoSEQ multiplex PCR, and TCRdb kept only the in-frame ones, dropping some. The sample contains about 260,000 clones, around 90% of which appear only once. Specified treatment: some 19 received Ad26.COV2.S at low or high dose, single or two shots; roughly 5 received placebo; per-sample allocation not given. Sample collection was performed on day 63 after the first vaccine or placebo injection. Germline V gene lookup returns CDR1 SGHTA and CDR2 FQGTGA. This CDR3 spans 15 amino acids. The V segment lost 5 bases and the J segment 5 bases; nucleotides outside the gene matches: 3.

The chain links TRBV7-3 to TRBJ2-3; 14 bases fit TRBD2. The sample in question was peripheral blood, obtained in a trial of Ad26.COV2.S vaccine versus placebo. The receptor was isolated from a person aged 18 to 65 who received the Ad26.COV2.S COVID-19 vaccine or a placebo. The CDR3 bases are TGTGCCAGCAGCGCCGGGACTAGCGGGGGAGATACGCAGTATTTT. Amino acids: CASSAGTSGGDTQYF. The variable domain in full, with the rest retrieved from reference TRBV7-3 and TRBJ2-3, is GAGVSQTPSNKVTEKGKYVELRCDPISGHTALYWYRQSLGQGPEFLIYFQGTGAADDSGLPNDRFFAVRPEGSVSTLKIQRTERGDSAVYLCASSAGTSGGDTQYFGPGTRLTVL.